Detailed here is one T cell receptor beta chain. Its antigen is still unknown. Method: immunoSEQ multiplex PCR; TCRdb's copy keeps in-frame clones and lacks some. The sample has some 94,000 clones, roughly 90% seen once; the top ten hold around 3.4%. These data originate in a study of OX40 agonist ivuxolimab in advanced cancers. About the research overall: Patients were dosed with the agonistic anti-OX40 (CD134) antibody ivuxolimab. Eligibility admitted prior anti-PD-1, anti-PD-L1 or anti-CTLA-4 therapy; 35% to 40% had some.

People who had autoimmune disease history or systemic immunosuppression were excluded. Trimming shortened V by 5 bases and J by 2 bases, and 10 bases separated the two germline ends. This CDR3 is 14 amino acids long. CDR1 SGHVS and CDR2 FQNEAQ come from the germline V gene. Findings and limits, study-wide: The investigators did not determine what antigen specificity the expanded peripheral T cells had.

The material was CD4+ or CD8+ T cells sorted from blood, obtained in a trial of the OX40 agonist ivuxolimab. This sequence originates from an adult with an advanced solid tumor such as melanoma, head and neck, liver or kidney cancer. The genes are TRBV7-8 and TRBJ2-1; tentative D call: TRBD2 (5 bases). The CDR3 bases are TGTGCCAGCAGCCCGGGATTCCCCTACAATGAGCAGTTCTTC. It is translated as CASSPGFPYNEQFF.